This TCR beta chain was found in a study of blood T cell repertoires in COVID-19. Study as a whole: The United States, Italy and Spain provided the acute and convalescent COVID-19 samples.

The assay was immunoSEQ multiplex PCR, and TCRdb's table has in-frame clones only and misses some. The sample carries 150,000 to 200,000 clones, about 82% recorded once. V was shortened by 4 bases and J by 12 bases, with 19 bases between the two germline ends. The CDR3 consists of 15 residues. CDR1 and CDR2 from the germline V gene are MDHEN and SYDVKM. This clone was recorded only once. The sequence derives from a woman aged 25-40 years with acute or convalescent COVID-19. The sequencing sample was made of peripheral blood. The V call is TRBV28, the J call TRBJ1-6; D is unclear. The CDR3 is CASSSAGRRVEPLHF. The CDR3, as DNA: TGTGCCAGCAGTTCCGCCGGGCGGCGGGTTGAACCCCTCCACTTT.